The source of this TCR beta chain is a study of cytomegalovirus exposure and HLA in healthy donors. Study-level points and caveats: Common viral pathogens seemed, in a later analysis, to connect with several of the most significant clusters.

The PCR had 60 Vbeta and 13 Jbeta primers. The method was immunoSEQ multiplex PCR; TCRdb's version includes in-frame clones alone and lacks a portion of them. The sample data list 130,000 or so clones. Germline-derived CDR1 and CDR2 are MDHEN and SYDVKM. The CDR3 consists of 15 residues. Trimming cost V 6 bases and J 7 bases; bases outside gene matches: 6. On this clone itself: Its matching antigen is unknown.

The sequenced sample was PBMCs. The TCR was taken from a woman aged 60-75 years in good health and CMV-seronegative. The V gene is TRBV28, the J gene TRBJ2-4, with 13 bases matching TRBD2. The CDR3 sequence: CASSRTSGRRNIQYF. DNA of the CDR3: TGTGCCAGCAGCCGGACTAGCGGGAGAAGGAACATTCAGTACTTC.